The present entry profiles one T cell receptor (beta chain) with its context. Random hexamers were used to reverse transcribe the RNA input (roughly 0.5 to 1 ug). TCRdb re-derived calls from the immunoSEQ multiplex PCR reads in MiXCR, one entry per CDR3 protein. Seen here are 130,000 or so distinct CDR3 sequences, approximately 79% observed once, and the top ten hold roughly 0.48%. J lost 3 bases, V lost 6 bases, and 7 bases had no gene match. The CDR3 length is 14 residues. Germline V CDR1 and CDR2: MNHEY, SMNVEV (reference sequence). This specimen belongs to a study of CD8 T cells in Susac syndrome.

Sequencing was done on a sample of CD8+ T cells from PBMCs. The sequence derives from a human donor with multiple sclerosis. The genes are TRBV27 and TRBJ2-7; 8 nucleotides match TRBD1. CDR3 sequence: CASSSRQGSYEQYF. The CDR3 nucleotides are TGTGCCAGCAGCTCGAGACAGGGGAGCTACGAGCAGTACTTC.